This T cell receptor (beta chain) was recorded in a study of beta chain features in type 1 diabetes. Sequenced material consisted of expressed TCRB transcripts (all of the isolated RNA was reverse transcribed). Clones were sequenced by immunoSEQ multiplex PCR, and TCRdb holds only the in-frame ones, with some missing. Seen here are around 340,000 clones, 8% observed once, and the top ten hold around 0.45%. This receptor was identified in a woman aged 18-30 years in good health. Material: central memory CD4+ T cells from blood.

The CDR3 sequence is CASRESHYGYTF. CDR3 nucleotide sequence: TGTGCCAGCAGGGAGAGTCACTATGGCTACACCTTC. The chain uses TRBV6-6 and TRBJ1-2, with D unclear. The V gene lost 6 bases and the J gene lost 3 bases, with 8 bases spanning the gap. The CDR3 is 12 amino acids. Germline loops: CDR1 MNHNY, CDR2 SVGAGI (reference sequence).